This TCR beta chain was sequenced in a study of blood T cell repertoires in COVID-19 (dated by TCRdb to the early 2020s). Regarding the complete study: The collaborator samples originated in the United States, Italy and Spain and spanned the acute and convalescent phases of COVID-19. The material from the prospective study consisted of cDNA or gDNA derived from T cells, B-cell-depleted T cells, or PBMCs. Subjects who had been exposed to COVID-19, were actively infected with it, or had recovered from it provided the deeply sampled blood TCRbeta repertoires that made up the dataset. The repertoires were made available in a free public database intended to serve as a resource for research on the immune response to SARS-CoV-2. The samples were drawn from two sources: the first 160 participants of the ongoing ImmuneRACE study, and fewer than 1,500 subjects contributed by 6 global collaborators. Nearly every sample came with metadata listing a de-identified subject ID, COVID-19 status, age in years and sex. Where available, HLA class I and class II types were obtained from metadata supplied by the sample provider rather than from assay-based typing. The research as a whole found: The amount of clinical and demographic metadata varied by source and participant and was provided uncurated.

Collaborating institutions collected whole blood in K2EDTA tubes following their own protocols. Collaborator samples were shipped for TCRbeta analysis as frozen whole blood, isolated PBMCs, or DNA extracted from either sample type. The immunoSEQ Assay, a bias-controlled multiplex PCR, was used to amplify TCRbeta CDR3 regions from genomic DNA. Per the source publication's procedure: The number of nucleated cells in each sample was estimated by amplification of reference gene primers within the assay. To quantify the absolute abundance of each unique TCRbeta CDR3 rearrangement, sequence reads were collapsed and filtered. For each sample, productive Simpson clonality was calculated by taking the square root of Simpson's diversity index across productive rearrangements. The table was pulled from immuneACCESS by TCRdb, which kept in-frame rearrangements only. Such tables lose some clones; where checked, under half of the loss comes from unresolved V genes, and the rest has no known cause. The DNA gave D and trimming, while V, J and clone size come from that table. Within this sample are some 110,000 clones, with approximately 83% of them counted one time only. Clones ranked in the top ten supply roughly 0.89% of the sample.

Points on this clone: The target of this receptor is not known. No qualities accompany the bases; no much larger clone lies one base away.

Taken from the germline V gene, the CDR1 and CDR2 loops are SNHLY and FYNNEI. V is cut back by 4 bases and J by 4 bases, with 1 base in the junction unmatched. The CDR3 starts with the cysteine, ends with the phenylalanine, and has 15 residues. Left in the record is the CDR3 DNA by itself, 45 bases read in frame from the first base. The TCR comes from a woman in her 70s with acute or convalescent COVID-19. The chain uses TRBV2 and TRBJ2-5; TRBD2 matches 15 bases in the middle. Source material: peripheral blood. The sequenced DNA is TGTGCCAGCAGTGGGACTAGCGGGGGGGCAGAGACCCAGTACTTC. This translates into CASSGTSGGAETQYF. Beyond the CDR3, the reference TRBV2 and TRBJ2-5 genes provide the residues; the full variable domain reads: EPEVTQTPSHQVTQMGQEVILRCVPISNHLYFYWYRQILGQKVEFLVSFYNNEISEKSEIFDDQFSVERPDGSNFTLKIRSTKLEDSAMYFCASSGTSGGAETQYFGPGTRLLVL.